This entry features one TCR beta chain sequence. No antigen is known for it. The record originates from a study of T cell repertoires in cytomegalovirus infection. Study overall: Recently identified HLA-C-restricted CMV epitopes and well-studied HLA-B-restricted CMV epitopes were used by the study. CMV infection together with matching HLA type was indicated by public TCR beta signatures. Study-level findings and limits: Based on cumulative public TCR beta family frequency, carriers of CMV plus the relevant HLA were identified. Ex vivo responses were dominated by HLA-C-restricted CMV-specific TCR beta clonotypes.

CDR1 and CDR2 (germline): SGHNT, YENEEA. J lost 2 bases, V lost 5 bases, and 7 bases had no gene match. The CDR3 length is 16 residues. TCRdb recomputed calls from the reads with MiXCR, one row per CDR3 protein. Of approximately 300,000 distinct CDR3 sequences listed, approximately 25% are singletons. The TCR sequence derives from a human donor in good health (CMV status not recorded). Some clones in this sample may be carry-over from other donors' samples. This chain connects TRBV11-3 to TRBJ2-3, with TRBD2 identical over 10 bases. The specimen comprised cultured PBMCs, sampled from culture after CMV antigen stimulation. The CDR3 protein is CASSLGLAQITDTQYF. CDR3 DNA sequence: TGTGCCAGCAGCCTGGGACTAGCGCAAATCACAGATACGCAGTATTTT. The full variable domain, with the rest looked up from reference TRBV11-3 and TRBJ2-3, is EAGVVQSPRYKIIEKKQPVAFWCNPISGHNTLYWYLQNLGQGPELLIRYENEEAVDDSQLPKDRFSAERLKGVDSTLKIQPAELGDSAVYLCASSLGLAQITDTQYFGPGTRLTVL.